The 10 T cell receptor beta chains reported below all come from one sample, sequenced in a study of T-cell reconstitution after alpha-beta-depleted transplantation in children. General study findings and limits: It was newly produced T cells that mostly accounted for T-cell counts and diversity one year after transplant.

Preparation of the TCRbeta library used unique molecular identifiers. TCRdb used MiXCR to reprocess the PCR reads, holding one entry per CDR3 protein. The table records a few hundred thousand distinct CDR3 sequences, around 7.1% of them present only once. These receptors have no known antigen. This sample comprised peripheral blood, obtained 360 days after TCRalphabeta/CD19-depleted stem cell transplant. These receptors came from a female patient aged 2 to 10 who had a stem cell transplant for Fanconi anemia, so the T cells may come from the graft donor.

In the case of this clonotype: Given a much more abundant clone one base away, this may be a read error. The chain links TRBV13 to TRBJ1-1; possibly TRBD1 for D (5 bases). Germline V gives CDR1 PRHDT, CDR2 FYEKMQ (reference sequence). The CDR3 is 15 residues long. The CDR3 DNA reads TGTGCCAGCAGCTTGTTGGGCAGGGCCCGTACTGAAGCTGTCTTT. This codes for CASSLLGRARTEAVF.

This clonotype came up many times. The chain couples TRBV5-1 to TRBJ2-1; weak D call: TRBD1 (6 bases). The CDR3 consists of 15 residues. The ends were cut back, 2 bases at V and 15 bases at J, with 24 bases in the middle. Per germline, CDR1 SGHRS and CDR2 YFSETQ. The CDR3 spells CASSFETGPMRGRFF. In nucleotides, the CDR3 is TGCGCCAGCAGCTTCGAGACAGGACCAATGAGGGGACGGTTCTTC.

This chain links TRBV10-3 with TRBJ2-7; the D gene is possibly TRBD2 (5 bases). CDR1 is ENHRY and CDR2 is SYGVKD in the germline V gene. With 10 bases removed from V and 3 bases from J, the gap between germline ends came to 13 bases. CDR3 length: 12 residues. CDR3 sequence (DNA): TGTGCCACCGGAGACTACAACTACGAGCAGTACGTC. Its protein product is CATGDYNYEQYV.

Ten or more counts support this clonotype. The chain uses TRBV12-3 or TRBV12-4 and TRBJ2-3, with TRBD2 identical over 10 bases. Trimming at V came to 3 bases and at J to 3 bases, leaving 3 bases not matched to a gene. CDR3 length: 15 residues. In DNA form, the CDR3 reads TGTGCCAGCAGTTTGAGCGGGAGGGAAACAGATACGCAGTATTTT. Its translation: CASSLSGRETDTQYF.

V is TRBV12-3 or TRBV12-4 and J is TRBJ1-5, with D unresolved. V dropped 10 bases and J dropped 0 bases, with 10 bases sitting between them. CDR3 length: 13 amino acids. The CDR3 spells CATANYSNQPQHF. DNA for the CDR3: TGTGCCACGGCGAATTATAGCAATCAGCCCCAGCATTTT.

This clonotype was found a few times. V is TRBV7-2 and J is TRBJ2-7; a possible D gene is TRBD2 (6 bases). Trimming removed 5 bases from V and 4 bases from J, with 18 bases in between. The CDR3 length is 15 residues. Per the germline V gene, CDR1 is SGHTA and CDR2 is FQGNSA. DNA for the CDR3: TGTGCCAGCAGCCCCCTACACGGCGGGGCTTACGAGCAGTACTTC. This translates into CASSPLHGGAYEQYF.

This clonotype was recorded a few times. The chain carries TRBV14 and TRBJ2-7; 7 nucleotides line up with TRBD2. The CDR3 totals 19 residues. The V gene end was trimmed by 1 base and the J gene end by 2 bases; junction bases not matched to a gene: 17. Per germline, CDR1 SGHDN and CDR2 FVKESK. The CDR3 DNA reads TGTGCCAGCAGCCAAGCGCGGGGGAGCGGGAAACTCTCCACCTACGAGCAGTACTTC. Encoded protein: CASSQARGSGKLSTYEQYF.

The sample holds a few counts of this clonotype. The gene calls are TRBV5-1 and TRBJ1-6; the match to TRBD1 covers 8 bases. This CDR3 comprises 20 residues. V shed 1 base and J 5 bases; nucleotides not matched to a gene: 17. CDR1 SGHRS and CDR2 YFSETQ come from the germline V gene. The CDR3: CASSLQPWSGGIRNNSPLHF. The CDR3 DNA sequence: TGCGCCAGCAGCTTGCAGCCCTGGTCAGGGGGCATCCGGAATAATTCACCCCTCCACTTT.

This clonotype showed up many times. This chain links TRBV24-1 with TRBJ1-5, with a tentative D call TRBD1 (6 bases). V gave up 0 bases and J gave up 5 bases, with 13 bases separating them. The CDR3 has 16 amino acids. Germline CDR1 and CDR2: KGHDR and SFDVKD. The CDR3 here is CATSDLSGDRDQPQHF. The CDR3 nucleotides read TGTGCCACCAGTGATTTGTCAGGGGATAGAGATCAGCCCCAGCATTTT.

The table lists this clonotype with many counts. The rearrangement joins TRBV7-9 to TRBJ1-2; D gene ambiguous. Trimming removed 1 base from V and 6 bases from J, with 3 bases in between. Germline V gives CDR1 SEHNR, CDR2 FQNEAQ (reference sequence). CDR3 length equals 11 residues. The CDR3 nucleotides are TGTGCCAGCAGCTTAGGGGATGGCTACACCTTC. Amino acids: CASSLGDGYTF.